This TCR beta chain was identified in a study of cytomegalovirus exposure and HLA in healthy donors. Whole-study findings and limits: The study flagged approximately 180 TCR beta chains as cytomegalovirus-associated.

Turning to this clone: Its cognate antigen is unknown.

Primers included in the PCR were 60 Vbeta and 13 Jbeta primers. Assay used: immunoSEQ multiplex PCR; TCRdb lists only in-frame clones, some missing. The data show some 190,000 clones, around 80% seen once. The CDR3 totals 14 residues. Trimming stripped 6 bases from V and 5 bases from J, with 16 bases between. Looked up from germline, CDR1 is SEHNR and CDR2 is FQNEAQ (reference sequence). This chain joins TRBV7-9 and TRBJ1-1, with D perhaps matching TRBD1 (5 bases). The sequencing input was PBMCs. This TCR derives from a woman aged 30 to 39 in good health and CMV-seronegative. The CDR3 is CASSKGPGGTEAFF. CDR3 coding DNA: TGTGCCAGCAGTAAGGGACCCGGGGGGACTGAAGCTTTCTTT. The variable domain in full, with the rest retrieved from reference TRBV7-9 and TRBJ1-1, is DTGVSQNPRHKITKRGQNVTFRCDPISEHNRLYWYRQTLGQGPEFLTYFQNEAQLEKSRLLSDRFSAERPKGSFSTLEIQRTEQGDSAMYLCASSKGPGGTEAFFGQGTRLTVV.